The TCR beta chain under discussion was sequenced for a study of control samples from healthy donors and cancer patients (dated by TCRdb to about 2020). The library relied on the immunoSEQ multiplex PCR assay. As stored in TCRdb, this immuneACCESS dataset retains in-frame rearrangements with V and J assigned. A fraction of the clones does not appear; measured against another copy, unresolved V genes explain less than half of the discrepancy, and the remainder lacks a known reason. This sample is represented by under 150,000 clones; about nine tenths of them were singletons. 6.5% to 9.5% of the sample belongs to the ten largest clones. V was cut back by 0 bases and J by 5 bases, leaving a gap of 9 bases between them. CDR1 and CDR2, per the germline V gene, are SGHRS and YFSETQ. The CDR3, cysteine through phenylalanine, is 14 amino acids long. Here the CDR3 DNA is all that survives: 42 bases in frame from base 1.

This clone was detected only once. The antigen this receptor binds is unknown. Base qualities are missing; no much larger clone stands one base away. This receptor was identified in a man in his fifties with head and neck cancer. In this chain, TRBV5-1 is recombined with TRBJ2-1; no D gene can be assigned with confidence. Sample: PBMCs. The nucleotide sequence is given as TGCGCCAGCAGCTTGGAAATCTGGAACAATGAGCAGTTCTTC. Its product reads: CASSLEIWNNEQFF.